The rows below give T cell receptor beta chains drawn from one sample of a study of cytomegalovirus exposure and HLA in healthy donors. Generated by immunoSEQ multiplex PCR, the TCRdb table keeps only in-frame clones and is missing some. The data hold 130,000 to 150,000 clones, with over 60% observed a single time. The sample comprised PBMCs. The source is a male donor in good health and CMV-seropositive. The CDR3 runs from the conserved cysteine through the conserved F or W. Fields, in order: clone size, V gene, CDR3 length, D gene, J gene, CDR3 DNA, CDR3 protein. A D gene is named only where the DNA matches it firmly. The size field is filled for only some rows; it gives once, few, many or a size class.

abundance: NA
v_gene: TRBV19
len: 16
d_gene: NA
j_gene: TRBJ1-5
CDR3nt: TGTGCCACGCACCAATCCTGGGGGCGGGAGAATCAGCCCCAGCATTTT
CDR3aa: CATHQSWGRENQPQHF

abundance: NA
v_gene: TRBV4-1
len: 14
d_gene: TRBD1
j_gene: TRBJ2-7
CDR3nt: TGCGCCAGCAGCCCGCAGGGGGCGGGATACGAGCAGTACTTC
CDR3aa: CASSPQGAGYEQYF

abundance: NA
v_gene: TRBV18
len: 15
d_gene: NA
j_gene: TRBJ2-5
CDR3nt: TGTGCCAGCTCACCCAACACAGGGTCAGGAGAGACCCAGTACTTC
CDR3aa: CASSPNTGSGETQYF

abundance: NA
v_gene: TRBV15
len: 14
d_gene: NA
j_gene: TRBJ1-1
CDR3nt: TGTGCCACCAGCAGAGCCCGCGGGACGGCTGAAGCTTTCTTT
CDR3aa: CATSRARGTAEAFF

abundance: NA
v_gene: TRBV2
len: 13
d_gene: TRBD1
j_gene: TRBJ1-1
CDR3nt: TGTGCCAGCATACTACAGGGGCTTACTGAAGCTTTCTTT
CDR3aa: CASILQGLTEAFF

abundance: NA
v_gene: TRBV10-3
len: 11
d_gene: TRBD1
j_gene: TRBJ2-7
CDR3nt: TGTGCCTCGGGACAGCCCTACGAGCAGTACTTC
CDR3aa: CASGQPYEQYF

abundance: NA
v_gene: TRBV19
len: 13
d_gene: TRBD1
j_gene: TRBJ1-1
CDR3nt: TGTGCCAGTAGACAGGGGGGAATCACTGAAGCTTTCTTT
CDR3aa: CASRQGGITEAFF

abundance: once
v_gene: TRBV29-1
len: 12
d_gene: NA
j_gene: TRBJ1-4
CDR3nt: TGCAGCGTCCGGGCCGGGGGTGAAAAACTGTTTTTT
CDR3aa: CSVRAGGEKLFF

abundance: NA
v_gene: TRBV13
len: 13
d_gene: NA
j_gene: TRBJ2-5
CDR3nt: TGTGCCAGCAGCTTAGGGCGGCAAGAGACCCAGTACTTC
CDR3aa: CASSLGRQETQYF

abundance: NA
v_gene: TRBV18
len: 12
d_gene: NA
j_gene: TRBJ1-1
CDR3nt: TGTGCCAGCACCACAGAGAACACTGAAGCTTTCTTT
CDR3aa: CASTTENTEAFF

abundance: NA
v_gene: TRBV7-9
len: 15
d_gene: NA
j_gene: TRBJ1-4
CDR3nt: TGTGCCAGCAGCTCCCGACACCCAACTAATGAAAAACTGTTTTTT
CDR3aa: CASSSRHPTNEKLFF

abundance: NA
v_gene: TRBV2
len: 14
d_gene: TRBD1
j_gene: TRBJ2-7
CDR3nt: TGTGCCAGCAGCCGACAGGGGGGCTCCTACGAGCAGTACTTC
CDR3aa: CASSRQGGSYEQYF

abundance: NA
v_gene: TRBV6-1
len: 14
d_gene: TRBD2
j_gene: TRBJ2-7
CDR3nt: TGTGCCAGCACCCATGTCGGGGGGAACTACGAGCAGTACTTC
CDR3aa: CASTHVGGNYEQYF

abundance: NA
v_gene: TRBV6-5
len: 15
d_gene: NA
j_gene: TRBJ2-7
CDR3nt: TGTGCCAGCAGTAAACAAGGGGGAGGGTCCTACGAGCAGTACTTC
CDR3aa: CASSKQGGGSYEQYF

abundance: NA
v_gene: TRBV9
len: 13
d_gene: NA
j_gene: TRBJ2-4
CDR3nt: TGTGCCAGCAGCGTAGACGGAGGAAACATTCAGTACTTC
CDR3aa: CASSVDGGNIQYF

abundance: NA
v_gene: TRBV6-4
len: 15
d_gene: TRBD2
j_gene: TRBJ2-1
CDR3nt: TGTGCCAGCAGTGAGGTAGCGGGATCCAACAATGAGCAGTTCTTC
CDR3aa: CASSEVAGSNNEQFF

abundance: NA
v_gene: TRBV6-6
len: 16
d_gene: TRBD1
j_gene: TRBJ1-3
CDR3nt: TGTGCCAGCAGTGGAACAGGGGTTAGCTCTGGAAACACCATATATTTT
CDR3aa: CASSGTGVSSGNTIYF

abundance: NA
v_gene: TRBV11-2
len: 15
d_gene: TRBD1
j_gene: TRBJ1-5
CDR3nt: TGTGCCAGCAGCTTAGGGGCAGGGGGAATGGAGCCCCAGCATTTT
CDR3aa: CASSLGAGGMEPQHF

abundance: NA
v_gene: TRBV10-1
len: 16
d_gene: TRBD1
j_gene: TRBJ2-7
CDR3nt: TGCGCCAGCACCCTGGGACGGGACAGGTCCCCTAACGAGCAGTACTTC
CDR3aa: CASTLGRDRSPNEQYF

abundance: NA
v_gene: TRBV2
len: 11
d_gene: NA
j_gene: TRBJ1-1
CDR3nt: TGTGCCAGCAGGGAGGGGACTGAAGCTTTCTTT
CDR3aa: CASREGTEAFF

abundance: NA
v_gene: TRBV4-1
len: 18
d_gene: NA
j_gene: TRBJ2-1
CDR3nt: TGCGCCAGCAGCCGACTAGTTTCGACCAGACACTCCTACAATGAGCAGTTCTTC
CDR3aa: CASSRLVSTRHSYNEQFF

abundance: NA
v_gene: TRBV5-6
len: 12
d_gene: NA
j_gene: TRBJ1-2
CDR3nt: TGTGCCAGCAGCTTGCGGTGGTCCGGCTACACCTTC
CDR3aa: CASSLRWSGYTF